These 25 T cell receptor beta chains were all obtained from the same sample, sequenced in a study of regulatory T cells in long-lasting Graves disease. Arm-PCR of CDR3 regions and iRepertoire HTBI primers were the basis on which TCR beta libraries were built. MiXCR, applied by TCRdb to the multiplex PCR reads, yields one record per CDR3 protein. The repertoire has about 660,000 distinct CDR3 sequences, about 32% of them found once; the top ten carry under 50%. The sample's time point: persistent/refractory GD, antithyroid drugs over 5 years with positive TRAb. PBMC RNA was the source of the TCR library. The sequences come from peripheral blood mononuclear cells (PBMCs), collected when the disease was refractory, from a patient treated with antithyroid drugs. Receptors were obtained from a female donor with Graves disease.

This chain connects TRBV19 to TRBJ1-4; no reliable D call. Germline CDR1 and CDR2: LNHDA and SQIVND (reference sequence). The CDR3 spans 16 residues. Trimming removed 8 bases from V and 0 bases from J, with 16 bases in between. CDR3 protein: CASARPGLATNEKLFF. CDR3 sequence (DNA): TGTGCCAGTGCCCGACCGGGCCTTGCAACTAATGAAAAACTGTTTTTT.

There are a few counts of this clonotype. The chain joins TRBV30 to TRBJ2-7; the match to TRBD1 covers 8 bases. The CDR3 is 15 amino acids. V lost 3 bases, J lost 3 bases, and 10 bases stayed unmatched. Germline values: CDR1 GTSNPN, CDR2 SVGIG (reference sequence). The CDR3, as DNA: TGTGCCTGGAGGCGCATCGGACAGGGACTCTACGAGCAGTACTTC. Translating gives CAWRRIGQGLYEQYF.

This rearrangement joins TRBV20-1 to TRBJ2-7; either TRBD1 or TRBD2 may supply D (5 bases each). V gave up 0 bases and J gave up 0 bases, with 12 bases separating them. The CDR3 has 15 amino acids. Looked up from germline, CDR1 is DFQATT and CDR2 is SNEGSKA (reference sequence). The CDR3 reads CSARDRGLSSYEQYF. The CDR3 nucleotides read TGCAGTGCTAGAGATCGGGGCCTAAGCTCCTACGAGCAGTACTTC.

This clonotype was found many times. The chain employs TRBV12-3 or TRBV12-4 and TRBJ2-5, with D uncertain. V lost 5 bases, J lost 5 bases, and 9 bases lay in between. CDR3 length: 12 residues. Here the CDR3 reads CASSPGRETQYF. In DNA form, the CDR3 reads TGTGCCAGCAGTCCCGGGCGGGAGACCCAGTACTTC.

This chain connects TRBV15 to TRBJ2-5; TRBD2 matches 13 bases. This CDR3 is 16 amino acids long. Germline values: CDR1 LNHNV, CDR2 YYDKDF (reference sequence). V trimming: 5 bases; J trimming: 2 bases; junction bases outside the gene matches: 5. CDR3 region: CATSETSGRTQETQYF. The CDR3 nucleotides are TGTGCCACCAGCGAGACTAGCGGGAGGACTCAAGAGACCCAGTACTTC.

The gene calls are TRBV2 and TRBJ1-6; unclear D gene. This CDR3 region has 13 residues. In germline, CDR1 is SNHLY, CDR2 FYNNEI. Trimming cost V 5 bases and J 3 bases, with 5 bases left between them. This CDR3 reads CASSYNYNSPLHF. The CDR3, as DNA: TGTGCCAGCAGTTACAACTATAATTCACCCCTCCACTTT. Full variable domain (missing parts from reference TRBV2 and TRBJ1-6): EPEVTQTPSHQVTQMGQEVILRCVPISNHLYFYWYRQILGQKVEFLVSFYNNEISEKSEIFDDQFSVERPDGSNFTLKIRSTKLEDSAMYFCASSYNYNSPLHFGNGTRLTVT.

This chain links TRBV3-1 with TRBJ1-2; the D is unclear. The CDR3 totals 15 residues. Trimming left V 3 bases short and J 2 bases short, with 13 bases between. Germline-derived CDR1 and CDR2 are LGHDT and YNNKEL (reference sequence). CDR3 region: CASSHGRRKNYGYTF. The DNA for the CDR3 is TGTGCCAGCAGCCATGGAAGACGGAAGAACTATGGCTACACCTTC.

The chain joins TRBV9 to TRBJ2-5; the match to TRBD2 covers 7 bases. Germline-derived CDR1 and CDR2 are SGDLS and YYNGEE. The length of the CDR3 is 13 residues. Losses at the gene ends were 3 bases for V and 5 bases for J; bases not matched to a gene: 4. CDR3 residues: CASSEGTIETQYF. CDR3 DNA: TGTGCCAGCAGCGAGGGGACTATCGAGACCCAGTACTTC.

In this sample, this clonotype turned up many times. CDR3 DNA sequence: TGTGCCAGCAGCCGGAAGGGACAGGGGGCGTTAGACGAGCAGTACTTC. Residues: CASSRKGQGALDEQYF. The chain recombines TRBV7-9 with TRBJ2-7, with 12 bases identical to TRBD1. Germline V gene sequence: CDR1 SEHNR, CDR2 FQNEAQ (reference sequence). Germline trimming cut 5 bases from V and 5 bases from J; bases unmatched to any gene: 10. The CDR3 sequence is 16 residues long.

Only a few counts were recorded for this clonotype. This chain uses TRBV5-1 with TRBJ2-7, with D unclear. V dropped 7 bases and J dropped 5 bases, with 13 bases sitting between them. Germline V gene data show CDR1 as SGHRS and CDR2 as YFSETQ. The CDR3 totals 12 residues. CDR3 sequence (DNA): TGCGCCAGCGGAAATGGGGTGGACGAGCAGTACTTC. This translates into CASGNGVDEQYF.

This clonotype has at least ten counts. The chain couples TRBV7-6 to TRBJ2-7; TRBD1 aligns across 9 bases. The germline V gene has CDR1 SGHVS and CDR2 FNYEAQ. V trimming: 5 bases; J trimming: 1 base; junction bases outside the gene matches: 9. The CDR3 has 16 residues. The CDR3 spells CASSNPTGTGSYEQYF. CDR3 nucleotides: TGTGCCAGCAGCAACCCGACGGGGACAGGGTCCTACGAGCAGTACTTC.

To note about this clonotype: A single base separates this from a much larger clone, so it may be a read error. The rearrangement joins TRBV11-2 to TRBJ2-5, with 7 bases aligning to TRBD1. V lost 8 bases, J lost 2 bases, and 11 bases stayed unmatched. The CDR3 is made up of 15 amino acids. Germline CDR1 SGHAT, CDR2 FQNNGV. CDR3 DNA sequence: TGTGCCAGCGGAAGGGCTTCAGGGGGACAAGAGACCCAGTACTTC. It translates to CASGRASGGQETQYF.

This clonotype was observed a few times. The chain couples TRBV7-9 to TRBJ2-7; 7 positions match TRBD1. Germline V gene data show CDR1 as SEHNR and CDR2 as FQNEAQ (reference sequence). The length of the CDR3 is 12 residues. With V trimmed by 9 bases and J by 5 bases, 7 bases remained unmatched. The CDR3 nucleotides are TGTGCCAGTATGACAGGGTACGACGAGCAGTACTTC. It specifies CASMTGYDEQYF.

This chain's CDR3 is CACLGGSYEQYF. CDR3 coding DNA: TGTGCCTGCCTAGGGGGCTCCTACGAGCAGTACTTC. The genes are TRBV6-1 and TRBJ2-7; D is possibly TRBD1 (6 bases). This CDR3 is built from 12 residues. With 11 bases removed from V and 0 bases from J, the gap between germline ends came to 11 bases. The germline gives CDR1 MNHNS, CDR2 SASEGT.

This clonotype was counted between two and nine times. This sequence joins TRBV3-1 and TRBJ2-2; D call uncertain. The CDR3 length is 13 residues. Per germline, CDR1 LGHDT and CDR2 YNNKEL (reference sequence). V was cut by 4 bases and J by 6 bases, with 9 bases left in between. The CDR3 DNA sequence: TGTGCCAGCAGCCGCCTGGACGCCGGGGAGCTGTTTTTT. It encodes CASSRLDAGELFF.

This clonotype was seen ten or more times. The J gene is TRBJ1-2, the V gene TRBV29-1; TRBD1 aligns across 7 bases. Per the germline V gene, CDR1 is SQVTM and CDR2 is ANQGSEA. J gave up 5 bases and V 0 bases, and 9 bases lay outside the gene matches. This CDR3 comprises 15 residues. The CDR3 DNA reads as TGCAGCGTTGAAGATCTAGGCAGGGGGTCTTATGGCTACACCTTC. It translates to CSVEDLGRGSYGYTF.

This clonotype has a handful of counts. The rearrangement uses TRBV12-3 or TRBV12-4 and TRBJ1-1; weak D call: TRBD1 (5 bases). Trimming took 6 bases from V and 0 from J, leaving 17 bases between them. This CDR3 spans 16 amino acids. The CDR3 DNA sequence: TGTGCCAGCAGCCCAACACACCCAGGGTTGAACACTGAAGCTTTCTTT. It is translated as CASSPTHPGLNTEAFF.

The chain recombines TRBV12-3 or TRBV12-4 with TRBJ2-2; D not certain. CDR3 length: 14 residues. Between the trimmed V and J ends, which lost 2 bases and 4 bases, there was a span of 8 bases. The CDR3: CASSLIRSTGELFF. CDR3 DNA: TGTGCCAGCAGTTTAATCCGTTCCACCGGGGAGCTGTTTTTT.

This clonotype was counted once. The J gene is TRBJ2-1, the V gene TRBV3-1; D uncertain. Per germline, CDR1 LGHDT and CDR2 YNNKEL (reference sequence). V gave up 0 bases and J gave up 4 bases, with 13 bases separating them. The CDR3 consists of 16 residues. The CDR3 is CASSQDITGVYNEQFF. The CDR3 DNA is TGTGCCAGCAGCCAAGATATAACTGGAGTTTACAATGAGCAGTTCTTC.

The chain links TRBV19 to TRBJ1-1, with D hard to call. The CDR3 is made up of 16 amino acids. V was cut by 3 bases and J by 0 bases, with 14 bases left in between. Germline V gene data show CDR1 as LNHDA and CDR2 as SQIVND (reference sequence). CDR3 nucleotide sequence: TGTGCCAGTAGTATCCAGGACGGCTACCTGAACACTGAAGCTTTCTTT. Translated, it gives CASSIQDGYLNTEAFF.

Ten or more counts support this clonotype. V gene TRBV12-5 combines with J gene TRBJ2-7; 11 bases map to TRBD2. CDR1 is LGHNT and CDR2 is FRNRAP in the germline V gene. V trimming: 6 bases; J trimming: 1 base; junction bases outside the gene matches: 11. The CDR3 has 17 amino acids. Written as DNA, the CDR3 is TGTGCTAGTGGCAGAGCCACCGGGACTAGCGGATCCTACGAGCAGTACTTC. It specifies CASGRATGTSGSYEQYF.

There are many counts of this clonotype. This rearrangement joins TRBV27 to TRBJ1-1; 8 nucleotides match TRBD1. J lost 1 base, V lost 5 bases, and 6 bases had no gene match. Germline V CDR1 and CDR2: MNHEY, SMNVEV (reference sequence). The CDR3 has 15 residues. The CDR3 DNA reads as TGTGCCAGCAGTCCGATGACAGGGGAGAACACTGAAGCTTTCTTT. It translates to CASSPMTGENTEAFF.

The chain recombines TRBV12-3 or TRBV12-4 with TRBJ1-1; a possible D gene is TRBD1 (5 bases). Between the trimmed V and J ends, which lost 5 bases and 10 bases, there was a span of 20 bases. This CDR3 is 14 amino acids long. This chain's CDR3 is CASSEPGLPPRAFF. Written as DNA, the CDR3 is TGTGCCAGCAGTGAGCCGGGACTCCCTCCGAGAGCTTTCTTT.

In this sample, this clonotype turned up many times. The rearrangement links TRBV20-1 to TRBJ2-7, with TRBD1 identical over 8 bases. The CDR3 sequence is 14 residues long. With 3 bases clipped from V and 4 bases from J, the junction kept 8 bases outside the gene matches. Per germline, CDR1 DFQATT and CDR2 SNEGSKA (reference sequence). The chain's CDR3 is CSARAGGIQYEQYF. The DNA for the CDR3 is TGCAGTGCTAGGGCAGGGGGCATCCAGTACGAGCAGTACTTC.

The V gene is TRBV14, the J gene TRBJ2-5, with a possible D match to TRBD2 (5 bases). CDR3 length: 15 amino acids. The germline gives CDR1 SGHDN, CDR2 FVKESK. V lost 1 base to trimming and J lost 5 bases, with 14 bases between them. The CDR3 sequence: CASSQVTGLGETQYF. The CDR3 DNA reads TGTGCCAGCAGCCAAGTAACCGGACTCGGGGAGACCCAGTACTTC. Variable domain in full (rest from reference TRBV14 and TRBJ2-5): EAGVTQFPSHSVIEKGQTVTLRCDPISGHDNLYWYRRVMGKEIKFLLHFVKESKQDESGMPNNRFLAERTGGTYSTLKVQPAELEDSGVYFCASSQVTGLGETQYFGPGTRLLVL.